The rows below give T cell receptor beta chains drawn from one sample of a study of post-analysis software for immune sequencing data. In TCRdb, the PCR reads were re-called with MiXCR into one record per CDR3 protein. Found here are hundreds of thousands of distinct CDR3 sequences, 25% to 30% of them singletons; the top ten hold 0.56%. The sample consisted of blood. Receptor source: a girl aged 10 to 17 with multiple sclerosis. The CDR3 runs from the conserved cysteine through the conserved F or W. The D gene is left open where the match is weak. The listing skips clone size in some rows; elsewhere it reads once, few, many or a size class.

CDR3 DNA: TGCAGCGTAGGGGGGCCCCAGGAGGGCTACACCTTC
CDR3 protein: CSVGGPQEGYTF
J gene: TRBJ1-2
V gene: TRBV29-1
clone size: -
D gene: -

CDR3 DNA: TGTGCCAGCTCGAGACAGGGGGCTCAGCCCCAGCATTTT
CDR3 protein: CASSRQGAQPQHF
J gene: TRBJ1-5
V gene: TRBV12-3/TRBV12-4
clone size: few
D gene: TRBD1

CDR3 DNA: TGTGCCAGCAGCGGCCACACCTTC
CDR3 protein: CASSGHTF
J gene: TRBJ1-2
V gene: TRBV6-1
clone size: -
D gene: -

CDR3 DNA: TGCAGTGCTAACAAAGCGGGGGGGGAGCAAGAGACCCAGTACTTC
CDR3 protein: CSANKAGGEQETQYF
J gene: TRBJ2-5
V gene: TRBV20-1
clone size: few
D gene: TRBD2

CDR3 DNA: TGTGCCAGCAGCTTCCTCCCGGTAGATGAGCAGTTCTTC
CDR3 protein: CASSFLPVDEQFF
J gene: TRBJ2-1
V gene: TRBV5-5
clone size: -
D gene: -

CDR3 DNA: TGTGCCAGCAGCGTAGGGCCCCGCCAGGAACTGTTTTTT
CDR3 protein: CASSVGPRQELFF
J gene: TRBJ1-4
V gene: TRBV9
clone size: -
D gene: -

CDR3 DNA: TGTGCCAGCAGTTACTCGTTCGGGACTACTAGCACAGATACGCAGTATTTT
CDR3 protein: CASSYSFGTTSTDTQYF
J gene: TRBJ2-3
V gene: TRBV6-5
clone size: many
D gene: TRBD2

CDR3 DNA: TGCAGCGTCCCAACTGGGACAGAGAGATTCACAGATACGCAGTATTTT
CDR3 protein: CSVPTGTERFTDTQYF
J gene: TRBJ2-3
V gene: TRBV20-1
clone size: few
D gene: TRBD1

CDR3 DNA: TGTGCCAGCAGACCTCGACAGGGGTCTCTGAGCTCCTACGAGCAGTACTTC
CDR3 protein: CASRPRQGSLSSYEQYF
J gene: TRBJ2-7
V gene: TRBV27
clone size: -
D gene: TRBD1

CDR3 DNA: TGTGCCAGCAGCCAACCGGGCAAAGAGACCCAGTACTTC
CDR3 protein: CASSQPGKETQYF
J gene: TRBJ2-5
V gene: TRBV4-2
clone size: few
D gene: -

CDR3 DNA: TGCAGTGCGGTTAACAGGGTAGCGGGAGATACGCAGTATTTT
CDR3 protein: CSAVNRVAGDTQYF
J gene: TRBJ2-3
V gene: TRBV20-1
clone size: -
D gene: -

CDR3 DNA: TGCAGCGTTAGGGACAGGGTGGGGAAAGGGGAGCAGTTCTTC
CDR3 protein: CSVRDRVGKGEQFF
J gene: TRBJ2-1
V gene: TRBV29-1
clone size: few
D gene: TRBD1

CDR3 DNA: TGTGCCAGCAGGCCCAGCGGGGCAGATACGCAGTATTTT
CDR3 protein: CASRPSGADTQYF
J gene: TRBJ2-3
V gene: TRBV6-2/TRBV6-3
clone size: few
D gene: TRBD2

CDR3 DNA: TGTGCCAGCAGCTCCCCGGGACAGATCACAGATACGCAGTATTTT
CDR3 protein: CASSSPGQITDTQYF
J gene: TRBJ2-3
V gene: TRBV7-8
clone size: -
D gene: TRBD1

CDR3 DNA: TGTGCCAGCTCTCACACTGAAGAGACCCAGTACTTC
CDR3 protein: CASSHTEETQYF
J gene: TRBJ2-5
V gene: TRBV18
clone size: -
D gene: -

CDR3 DNA: TGCAGTGCTATCCGGACAGGGGGCAGAGGCTCCTATAATTCACCCCTCCACTTT
CDR3 protein: CSAIRTGGRGSYNSPLHF
J gene: TRBJ1-6
V gene: TRBV20-1
clone size: few
D gene: TRBD1

CDR3 DNA: TGTGCCGGCCTAAGGATTAGCGGTAGGCGAGAGACCCAGTACTTC
CDR3 protein: CAGLRISGRRETQYF
J gene: TRBJ2-5
V gene: TRBV21-1
clone size: -
D gene: -

CDR3 DNA: TGCGCCAGCAGCACCCGACAACAACCCTCCTACAATGAGCAGTACTTC
CDR3 protein: CASSTRQQPSYNEQYF
J gene: TRBJ2-7
V gene: TRBV5-1
clone size: -
D gene: -

CDR3 DNA: TGTGCCAGCAGTTCTGCCCCTAACTATGGCTACACCTTC
CDR3 protein: CASSSAPNYGYTF
J gene: TRBJ1-2
V gene: TRBV28
clone size: few
D gene: -

CDR3 DNA: TGTGCCAGCAGCCGGTTATGGAGCTCCTACAATGAGCAGTTCTTC
CDR3 protein: CASSRLWSSYNEQFF
J gene: TRBJ2-1
V gene: TRBV7-2
clone size: -
D gene: -

CDR3 DNA: TGTGCCATCAAGGACTCTCCCCGGGATGGCTACACCTTC
CDR3 protein: CAIKDSPRDGYTF
J gene: TRBJ1-2
V gene: TRBV10-3
clone size: -
D gene: -

CDR3 DNA: TGTGCCAGTAGTATACCCGGACGGGGGGCATGCACAGATACGCAGTATTTT
CDR3 protein: CASSIPGRGACTDTQYF
J gene: TRBJ2-3
V gene: TRBV19
clone size: few
D gene: -

CDR3 DNA: TGTGCCACCAGCAGAAGTCTCAATCAGCCCCAGCATTTT
CDR3 protein: CATSRSLNQPQHF
J gene: TRBJ1-5
V gene: TRBV15
clone size: few
D gene: -

CDR3 DNA: TGCGCCAGCAGCTCCCGGGACAGGGGACCTCGGGAGCAGTACTTC
CDR3 protein: CASSSRDRGPREQYF
J gene: TRBJ2-7
V gene: TRBV5-1
clone size: few
D gene: TRBD1

CDR3 DNA: TGTGCCAGCAGCCCGATGGGACGCAGCCTGTCGGATGGCTACACCTTC
CDR3 protein: CASSPMGRSLSDGYTF
J gene: TRBJ1-2
V gene: TRBV14
clone size: -
D gene: -